A single sample gave rise to the 30 T cell receptor beta chains below, sequenced in a study of shared clonotypes between healthy human individuals. TCRdb's table, derived via immunoSEQ multiplex PCR, lists solely in-frame clones and lacks some. The sample lists roughly 2.6 million clones, roughly nine tenths occurring once. Sequenced: naive CD4+ T cells sorted from blood. As for subset: CD45RA+ positively selected. The receptors were sampled from a man between 18 and 35 years old in good health.

This rearrangement joins TRBV7-2 to TRBJ2-5; D tentatively fits TRBD1 or TRBD2 (5 bases each). V dropped 2 bases and J dropped 0 bases, with 10 bases sitting between them. The CDR3 has 15 amino acids. CDR1 and CDR2 (germline): SGHTA, FQGNSA. As DNA, the CDR3 is TGTGCCAGCAGCTTAACCGGGGCCCACCAAGAGACCCAGTACTTC. Protein product: CASSLTGAHQETQYF.

The chain carries TRBV4-3 and TRBJ2-3, with D hard to call. Germline V gives CDR1 LGHNA, CDR2 YSLEER. V was shortened by 0 bases and J by 8 bases, with 12 bases between the two germline ends. The CDR3 consists of 14 residues. The CDR3, as DNA: TGCGCCAGCAGCCAAGACAGTTTAGGTCGTACGCAGTATTTT. This gives the protein CASSQDSLGRTQYF.

This chain links TRBV7-2 with TRBJ2-3, with D possibly TRBD2 on 6 matching bases. Germline lookup yields CDR1 SGHTA and CDR2 FQGNSA. The germline V and J ends were trimmed by 8 bases and 2 bases, with 14 bases remaining between them. CDR3 length: 14 residues. CDR3 region: CASRIRGITDTQYF. The CDR3 nucleotides read TGTGCCAGCCGCATTCGGGGGATCACAGATACGCAGTATTTT.

The chain uses TRBV5-4 and TRBJ2-5, with TRBD1 matching over 8 bases. The germline V gene encodes CDR1 SGHNT and CDR2 YYREEE (reference sequence). This CDR3 has 14 residues. V was clipped by 4 bases and J by 7 bases; unmatched bases: 9. CDR3 sequence (DNA): TGTGCCAGCAGCGTAGACAGGGGTGACGCGACCCAGTACTTC. Encoded protein: CASSVDRGDATQYF. The full variable domain, completed using reference TRBV5-4 and TRBJ2-5, is ETGVTQSPTHLIKTRGQQVTLRCSSQSGHNTVSWYQQALGQGPQFIFQYYREEENGRGNFPPRFSGLQFPNYSSELNVNALELDDSALYLCASSVDRGDATQYFGPGTRLLVL.

The rearrangement joins TRBV5-1 to TRBJ1-1, with 9 bases aligning to TRBD1. The CDR3 spans 15 residues. Per the germline V gene, CDR1 is SGHRS and CDR2 is YFSETQ. The V gene end was trimmed by 0 bases and the J gene end by 4 bases; junction bases not matched to a gene: 4. CDR3 loop: CASSLEWTGVTEAFF. In nucleotides, the CDR3 is TGCGCCAGCAGCTTGGAGTGGACAGGGGTCACTGAAGCTTTCTTT.

The CDR3 reads CAWSLSGGTLISYEQYF. CDR3 bases: TGTGCCTGGAGTCTTAGCGGGGGGACTCTAATCTCCTACGAGCAGTACTTC. J is TRBJ2-5 and V is TRBV30, with 10 bases identical to TRBD2. The closer fit of TRBJ2-7 to the DNA end suggests the J call may be wrong. Germline V gene sequence: CDR1 GTSNPN, CDR2 SVGIG (reference sequence). CDR3 length equals 17 residues.

This clone was counted only a few times. This chain connects TRBV28 to TRBJ1-1, with a weak D call TRBD1 (5 bases). V was shortened by 5 bases and J by 0 bases, with 13 bases between the two germline ends. Looked up from germline, CDR1 is MDHEN and CDR2 is SYDVKM. The CDR3 contains 15 residues. The CDR3 protein is CASSPPGVMNTEAFF. CDR3 sequence (DNA): TGTGCCAGCAGTCCCCCGGGGGTCATGAACACTGAAGCTTTCTTT.

The V gene is TRBV5-6, the J gene TRBJ2-7; no definite D call. This CDR3 spans 13 amino acids. V was cut by 0 bases and J by 3 bases, with 7 bases left in between. Germline values: CDR1 SGHDT, CDR2 YYEEEE. CDR3 residues: CASSLAAGYEQYF. CDR3 nucleotide sequence: TGTGCCAGCAGCTTGGCCGCAGGCTACGAGCAGTACTTC.

With regard to this clone: At the DNA level, this CDR3 is encoded by other sequences in the same sample as well. The DNA for the CDR3 is TGTGCCAGCAGTGGTACCAGCTCCTATAATTCACCCCTCCACTTT. Translated, it gives CASSGTSSYNSPLHF. The chain couples TRBV2 to TRBJ1-6; D gene uncertain. Per germline, CDR1 SNHLY and CDR2 FYNNEI. V lost 4 bases to trimming and J lost 0 bases, with 7 bases between them. The CDR3 length is 15 residues.

Remarks on this clone: This sample also contains other DNA sequences that code for the same CDR3. The chain joins TRBV6-6 to TRBJ2-3; D not certain. V was shortened by 5 bases and J by 6 bases, with 6 bases between the two germline ends. The CDR3 runs to 11 residues. Germline lookup yields CDR1 MNHNY and CDR2 SVGAGI (reference sequence). CDR3 sequence (DNA): TGTGCCAGCAGTACCACTGATACGCAGTATTTT. This codes for CASSTTDTQYF.

This sequence joins TRBV2 and TRBJ1-4; D unresolved. CDR3 length equals 15 residues. V was cut by 0 bases and J by 7 bases, with 12 bases left in between. Looked up from germline, CDR1 is SNHLY and CDR2 is FYNNEI. CDR3 region: CASSEAAGSVEKLFF. CDR3 sequence (DNA): TGTGCCAGCAGTGAAGCGGCGGGATCTGTTGAAAAACTGTTTTTT.

V is TRBV2 and J is TRBJ2-5; 10 positions agree with TRBD2. V trimming: 5 bases; J trimming: 3 bases; junction bases outside the gene matches: 6. In germline, CDR1 is SNHLY, CDR2 FYNNEI. The CDR3 extends over 15 amino acids. The CDR3, as DNA: TGTGCCAGCAGTCTTAGCGGGAGGCTAAAAGAGACCCAGTACTTC. It yields the protein CASSLSGRLKETQYF.

Comment on this clone: This CDR3 is also generated by other DNA sequences in the sample. V gene TRBV7-8 combines with J gene TRBJ2-2; 12 nucleotides agree with TRBD2. The length of the CDR3 is 16 residues. The V gene end was trimmed by 4 bases and the J gene end by 2 bases; junction bases not matched to a gene: 2. The V gene's germline CDR1 is SGHVS and CDR2 FQNEAQ. CDR3 in DNA: TGTGCCAGCAGCTCTGGACTAGCGGGAAACACCGGGGAGCTGTTTTTT. It yields the protein CASSSGLAGNTGELFF.

CDR3 sequence (DNA): TGCGCCAGCAGCTTGGCTCACCCCTACGAGCAGTACTTC. It translates to CASSLAHPYEQYF. The rearrangement joins TRBV5-1 to TRBJ2-7; D call uncertain. The V gene lost 0 bases and the J gene lost 2 bases, with 6 bases spanning the gap. This CDR3 spans 13 amino acids. Germline V gene sequence: CDR1 SGHRS, CDR2 YFSETQ.

The rearrangement joins TRBV4-3 to TRBJ2-3, with TRBD2 matching over 8 bases. The ends lost 5 bases at V and 7 bases at J; junction bases unmatched: 11. CDR3 length equals 15 residues. The germline V gene has CDR1 LGHNA and CDR2 YSLEER. DNA of the CDR3: TGCGCCAGCAGCACACTAGCGGAGAGCTCTAATACGCAGTATTTT. Translated: CASSTLAESSNTQYF.

The chain is built from TRBV11-2 and TRBJ2-5; 9 nucleotides line up with TRBD1. CDR1 and CDR2 from the germline V gene are SGHAT and FQNNGV. V shed 8 bases and J 2 bases; nucleotides not matched to a gene: 9. The CDR3 is made up of 15 amino acids. CDR3 loop: CASAPGTGYQETQYF. As DNA, the CDR3 is TGTGCCAGCGCGCCCGGGACAGGGTATCAAGAGACCCAGTACTTC.

This clone has a single count. J is TRBJ1-1 and V is TRBV18; D call uncertain. Deletions cut 2 bases from V and 1 base from J, with 11 bases between. CDR1 is KGHSH, CDR2 LQKENI, per germline. The CDR3 is 15 amino acids. CDR3 DNA: TGTGCCAGCTCACCATTGCTGTCAGGGAACACTGAAGCTTTCTTT. This sequence encodes CASSPLLSGNTEAFF.

The CDR3 region is CAWSVRKNSPLHF. The CDR3 coding sequence is TGTGCCTGGAGTGTACGGAAGAATTCACCCCTCCACTTT. The chain combines TRBV30 with TRBJ1-6; D uncertain. Germline CDR1 is GTSNPN and CDR2 is SVGIG (reference sequence). This CDR3 is built from 13 residues. Trimming cost V 0 bases and J 7 bases, with 7 bases left between them.

The CDR3 region is CASSLNSGSADTQYF. Here the CDR3 DNA reads TGTGCCAGCAGCTTGAATAGCGGGAGCGCAGATACGCAGTATTTT. This chain connects TRBV5-4 to TRBJ2-3, with 9 bases identical to TRBD2. Trimming at V came to 1 base and at J to 4 bases, leaving 4 bases not matched to a gene. Per germline, CDR1 SGHNT and CDR2 YYREEE (reference sequence). The CDR3 has 15 residues. Variable domain in full (rest from reference TRBV5-4 and TRBJ2-3): ETGVTQSPTHLIKTRGQQVTLRCSSQSGHNTVSWYQQALGQGPQFIFQYYREEENGRGNFPPRFSGLQFPNYSSELNVNALELDDSALYLCASSLNSGSADTQYFGPGTRLTVL.

The rearrangement joins TRBV5-1 to TRBJ1-4; possible D gene TRBD1, 6 bases. Germline V gives CDR1 SGHRS, CDR2 YFSETQ. This CDR3 contains 16 residues. Trimming removed 0 bases from V and 3 bases from J, with 12 bases in between. DNA of the CDR3: TGCGCCAGCAGCTTGGGAAACCCAGGGGCTAATGAAAAACTGTTTTTT. Protein product: CASSLGNPGANEKLFF.

The V call is TRBV9, the J call TRBJ1-1, with D tentatively TRBD1 (6 bases). The CDR3 loop spans 16 amino acids. V lost 0 bases to trimming and J lost 4 bases, with 16 bases between them. Germline V CDR1 and CDR2: SGDLS, YYNGEE. CDR3 residues: CASSVEAGGRGTEAFF. CDR3 nucleotide sequence: TGTGCCAGCAGCGTAGAGGCTGGGGGGCGAGGCACTGAAGCTTTCTTT.

The J gene is TRBJ2-5, the V gene TRBV6-1; the D gene is possibly TRBD1 (5 bases). Between the trimmed V and J ends, which lost 5 bases and 4 bases, there was a span of 14 bases. The length of the CDR3 is 14 residues. Germline CDR1 and CDR2: MNHNS and SASEGT. The CDR3 DNA is TGTGCCAGCAGTTCAGGACAATTGTCAGAGACCCAGTACTTC. Encoded protein: CASSSGQLSETQYF.

The chain has TRBV30 and TRBJ1-6, with D perhaps matching TRBD1 (5 bases). The CDR3 length is 18 residues. V lost 0 bases, J lost 6 bases, and 21 bases lay in between. CDR1 GTSNPN and CDR2 SVGIG come from the germline V gene (reference sequence). Here the CDR3 reads CAWSVQIGGWQGNSPLHF. The DNA of the CDR3 is TGTGCCTGGAGTGTGCAAATTGGGGGGTGGCAGGGTAATTCACCCCTCCACTTT.

The rearrangement links TRBV5-6 to TRBJ2-7; unclear D gene. The CDR3 runs to 12 residues. Trimming stripped 4 bases from V and 2 bases from J, with 7 bases between. Germline CDR1 and CDR2: SGHDT and YYEEEE. DNA of the CDR3: TGTGCCAGCAGCCGTGAGCCCTACGAGCAGTACTTC. Its protein is CASSREPYEQYF.

The chain joins TRBV2 to TRBJ2-3; 15 bases fit TRBD2. Germline values: CDR1 SNHLY, CDR2 FYNNEI. V gave up 10 bases and J gave up 14 bases; unmatched junction bases: 16. CDR3 size: 15 residues. CDR3 bases: TGTGCCACTGGGATCGGACTAGCGGGGGGGCCGGCGTGGTATTTT. Encoded protein: CATGIGLAGGPAWYF.

The chain recombines TRBV27 with TRBJ1-6; D is uncertain. This CDR3 spans 16 amino acids. Trimming shortened V by 0 bases and J by 13 bases, and 19 bases separated the two germline ends. CDR1 is MNHEY and CDR2 is SMNVEV in the germline V gene (reference sequence). Here the CDR3 DNA reads TGTGCCAGCAGTTTATCGTCAGGCTCGGGGTTTTTGCCCCTCCACTTT. Protein product: CASSLSSGSGFLPLHF.

The CDR3 nucleotides read TGTGCCAGTGGAGGGGGCCAGGAGGCCTCTGGGGCCAACGTCCTGACTTTC. It translates to CASGGGQEASGANVLTF. The gene calls are TRBV7-9 and TRBJ2-6; a possible D gene is TRBD1 (7 bases). The length of the CDR3 is 17 residues. Trimming took off 9 bases at V and 0 bases at J, with 18 bases between the two ends. Germline loops: CDR1 SEHNR, CDR2 FQNEAQ (reference sequence). Looking up the rest from reference TRBV7-9 and TRBJ2-6 gives the full variable domain: DTGVSQNPRHKITKRGQNVTFRCDPISEHNRLYWYRQTLGQGPEFLTYFQNEAQLEKSRLLSDRFSAERPKGSFSTLEIQRTEQGDSAMYLCASGGGQEASGANVLTFGAGSRLTVL.

V usage is TRBV27 and J usage is TRBJ2-2, with 7 nucleotides matching TRBD1. V lost 2 bases to trimming and J lost 4 bases; unmatched junction nucleotides: 4. The germline V gene has CDR1 MNHEY and CDR2 SMNVEV (reference sequence). This CDR3 comprises 15 residues. The CDR3 protein is CASSLPGQPTGELFF. The CDR3 DNA sequence: TGTGCCAGCAGTTTACCGGGACAGCCCACCGGGGAGCTGTTTTTT.

This sequence joins TRBV4-3 and TRBJ2-7; 7 bases are a match to TRBD1. Germline CDR1 reads LGHNA; CDR2 reads YSLEER. Trimming removed 1 base from V and 0 bases from J; junction bases left unmatched: 3. The CDR3 spans 15 residues. CDR3 protein: CASSQARDSSYEQYF. The CDR3 DNA follows: TGCGCCAGCAGCCAAGCCCGGGACAGCTCCTACGAGCAGTACTTC.

The chain employs TRBV5-1 and TRBJ1-1, with D perhaps TRBD1 (5 bases). The CDR3 has 16 residues. Trimming shortened V by 7 bases and J by 0 bases, and 19 bases separated the two germline ends. Germline V gene lookup returns CDR1 SGHRS and CDR2 YFSETQ. This CDR3 reads CASGGNGPNMNTEAFF. The CDR3 DNA reads TGCGCCAGCGGGGGAAACGGTCCCAATATGAACACTGAAGCTTTCTTT.